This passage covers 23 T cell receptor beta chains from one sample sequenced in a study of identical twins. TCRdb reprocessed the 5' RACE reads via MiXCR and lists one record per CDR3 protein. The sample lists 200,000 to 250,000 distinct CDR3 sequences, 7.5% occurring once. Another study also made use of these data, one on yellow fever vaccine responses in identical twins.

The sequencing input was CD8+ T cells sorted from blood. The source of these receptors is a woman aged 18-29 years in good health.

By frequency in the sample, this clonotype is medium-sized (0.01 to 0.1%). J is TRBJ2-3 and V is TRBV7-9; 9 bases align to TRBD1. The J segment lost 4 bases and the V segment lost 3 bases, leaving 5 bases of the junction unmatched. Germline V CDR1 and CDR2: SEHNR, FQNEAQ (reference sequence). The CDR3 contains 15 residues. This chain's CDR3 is CASSFVQGAPDTQYF. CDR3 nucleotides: TGTGCCAGCAGCTTTGTACAGGGGGCCCCAGATACGCAGTATTTT.

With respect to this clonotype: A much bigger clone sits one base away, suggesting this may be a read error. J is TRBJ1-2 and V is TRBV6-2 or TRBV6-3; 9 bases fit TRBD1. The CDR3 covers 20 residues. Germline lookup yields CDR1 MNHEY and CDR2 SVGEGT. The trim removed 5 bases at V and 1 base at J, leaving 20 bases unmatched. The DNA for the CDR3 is TGTGCCAGCAGTACAAAACCTAGGAGGACAGGGGCAGTAATTAACTATGGCTACACCTTC. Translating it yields CASSTKPRRTGAVINYGYTF.

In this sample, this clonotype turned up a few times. This chain's CDR3 is CASSLEVVSGGPLAKNIQYF. CDR3 DNA sequence: TGTGCCAGCAGCTTAGAAGTGGTTAGCGGGGGGCCACTAGCCAAAAACATTCAGTACTTC. The chain couples TRBV11-2 to TRBJ2-4; TRBD2 matches at 10 bases. Germline CDR1 reads SGHAT; CDR2 reads FQNNGV. The CDR3 is made up of 20 amino acids. The V and J ends lost 0 bases and 0 bases, in that order; junction bases with no gene match: 11.

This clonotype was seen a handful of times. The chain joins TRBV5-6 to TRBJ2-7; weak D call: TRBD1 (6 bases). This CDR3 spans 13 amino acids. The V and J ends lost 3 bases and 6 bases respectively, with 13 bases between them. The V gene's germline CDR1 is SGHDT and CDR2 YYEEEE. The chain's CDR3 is CASSWGQSGEQYF. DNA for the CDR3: TGTGCCAGCAGCTGGGGACAATCAGGCGAGCAGTACTTC. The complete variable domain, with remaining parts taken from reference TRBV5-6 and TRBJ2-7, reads DAGVTQSPTHLIKTRGQQVTLRCSPKSGHDTVSWYQQALGQGPQFIFQYYEEEERQRGNFPDRFSGHQFPNYSSELNVNALLLGDSALYLCASSWGQSGEQYFGPGTRLTVT.

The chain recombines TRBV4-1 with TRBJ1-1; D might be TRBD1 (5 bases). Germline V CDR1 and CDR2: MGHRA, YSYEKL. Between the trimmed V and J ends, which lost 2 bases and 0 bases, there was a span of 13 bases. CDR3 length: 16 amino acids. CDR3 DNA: TGCGCCAGCAGCCAACCAGGGACCTTAGTGAACACTGAAGCTTTCTTT. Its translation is CASSQPGTLVNTEAFF.

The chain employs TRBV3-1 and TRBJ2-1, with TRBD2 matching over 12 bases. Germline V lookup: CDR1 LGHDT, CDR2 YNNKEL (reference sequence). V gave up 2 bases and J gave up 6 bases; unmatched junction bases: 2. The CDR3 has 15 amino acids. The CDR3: CASSQTSGGSNEQFF. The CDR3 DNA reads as TGTGCCAGCAGCCAAACTAGCGGGGGGAGCAATGAGCAGTTCTTC.

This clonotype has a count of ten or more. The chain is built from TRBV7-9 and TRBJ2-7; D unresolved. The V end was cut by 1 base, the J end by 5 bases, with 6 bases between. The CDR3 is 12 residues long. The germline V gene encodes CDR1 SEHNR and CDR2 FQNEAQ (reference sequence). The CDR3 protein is CASSLGRDEQYF. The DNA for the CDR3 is TGTGCCAGCAGCTTAGGAAGGGACGAGCAGTACTTC.

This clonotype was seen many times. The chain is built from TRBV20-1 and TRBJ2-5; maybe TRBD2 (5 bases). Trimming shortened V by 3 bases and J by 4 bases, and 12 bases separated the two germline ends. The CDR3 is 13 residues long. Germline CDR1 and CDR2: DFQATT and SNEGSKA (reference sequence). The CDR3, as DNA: TGCAGTGCTAGCCCGGACTGGGCAGAGACCCAGTACTTC. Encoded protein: CSASPDWAETQYF.

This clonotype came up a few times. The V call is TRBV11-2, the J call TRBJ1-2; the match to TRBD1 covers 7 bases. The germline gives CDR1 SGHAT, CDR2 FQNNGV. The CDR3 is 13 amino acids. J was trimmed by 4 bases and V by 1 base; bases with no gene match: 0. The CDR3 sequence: CASSLAGGYGYTF. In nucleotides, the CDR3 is TGTGCCAGCAGCTTAGCAGGGGGCTATGGCTACACCTTC.

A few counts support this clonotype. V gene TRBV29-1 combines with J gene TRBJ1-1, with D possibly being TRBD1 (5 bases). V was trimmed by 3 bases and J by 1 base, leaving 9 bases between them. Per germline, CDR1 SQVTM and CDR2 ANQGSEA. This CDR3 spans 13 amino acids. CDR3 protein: CSVEGGTNTEAFF. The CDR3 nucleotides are TGCAGCGTTGAGGGGGGGACGAACACTGAAGCTTTCTTT.

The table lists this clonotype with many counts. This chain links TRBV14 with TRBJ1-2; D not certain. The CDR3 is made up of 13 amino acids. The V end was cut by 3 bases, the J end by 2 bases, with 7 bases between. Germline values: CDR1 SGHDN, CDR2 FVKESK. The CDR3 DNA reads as TGTGCCAGCAGCCACTGGACGAACTATGGCTACACCTTC. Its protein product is CASSHWTNYGYTF.

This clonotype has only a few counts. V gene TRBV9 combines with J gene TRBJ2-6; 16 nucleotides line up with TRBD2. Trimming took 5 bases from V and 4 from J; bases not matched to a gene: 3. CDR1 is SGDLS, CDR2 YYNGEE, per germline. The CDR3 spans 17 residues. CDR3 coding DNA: TGTGCCAGCAGGGGACTAGCGGGGGGGCTCGGGGCCAACGTCCTGACTTTC. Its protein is CASRGLAGGLGANVLTF.

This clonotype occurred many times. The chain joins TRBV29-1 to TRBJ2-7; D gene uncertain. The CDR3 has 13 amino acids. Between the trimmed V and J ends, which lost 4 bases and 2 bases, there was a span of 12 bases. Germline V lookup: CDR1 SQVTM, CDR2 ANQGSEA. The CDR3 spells CSVVWTATYEQYF. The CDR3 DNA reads TGCAGCGTTGTATGGACGGCGACCTACGAGCAGTACTTC.

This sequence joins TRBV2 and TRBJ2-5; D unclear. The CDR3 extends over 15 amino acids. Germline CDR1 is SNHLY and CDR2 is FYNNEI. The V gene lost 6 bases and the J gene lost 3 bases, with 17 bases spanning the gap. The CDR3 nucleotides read TGTGCCAGCAGCCAACGACCTCCTTGGGAAGAGACCCAGTACTTC. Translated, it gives CASSQRPPWEETQYF.

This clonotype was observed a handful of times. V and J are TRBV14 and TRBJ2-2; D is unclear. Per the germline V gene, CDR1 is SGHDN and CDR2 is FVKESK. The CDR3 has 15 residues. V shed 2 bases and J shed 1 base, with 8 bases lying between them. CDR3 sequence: CASSQSSKNTGELFF. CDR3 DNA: TGTGCCAGCAGCCAAAGCAGCAAGAACACCGGGGAGCTGTTTTTT.

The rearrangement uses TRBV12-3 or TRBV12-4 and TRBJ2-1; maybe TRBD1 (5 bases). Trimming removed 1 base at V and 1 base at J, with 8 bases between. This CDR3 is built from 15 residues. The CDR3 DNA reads TGTGCCAGCAGTTTAGTTAGGACATCCTACAATGAGCAGTTCTTC. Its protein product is CASSLVRTSYNEQFF.

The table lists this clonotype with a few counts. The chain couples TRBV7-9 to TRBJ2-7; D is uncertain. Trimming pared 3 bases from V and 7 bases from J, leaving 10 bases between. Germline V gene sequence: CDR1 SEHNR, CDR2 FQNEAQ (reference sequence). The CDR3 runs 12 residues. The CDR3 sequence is CASSFVSGEQYF. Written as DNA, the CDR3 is TGTGCCAGCAGCTTCGTATCGGGTGAGCAGTACTTC.

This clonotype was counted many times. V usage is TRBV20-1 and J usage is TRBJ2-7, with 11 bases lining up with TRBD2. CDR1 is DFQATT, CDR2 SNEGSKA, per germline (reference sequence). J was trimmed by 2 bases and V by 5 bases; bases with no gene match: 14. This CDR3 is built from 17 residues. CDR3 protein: CSAHSAATSGAPYEQYV. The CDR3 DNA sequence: TGCAGTGCTCACTCTGCCGCGACTAGCGGGGCACCCTACGAGCAGTACGTC.

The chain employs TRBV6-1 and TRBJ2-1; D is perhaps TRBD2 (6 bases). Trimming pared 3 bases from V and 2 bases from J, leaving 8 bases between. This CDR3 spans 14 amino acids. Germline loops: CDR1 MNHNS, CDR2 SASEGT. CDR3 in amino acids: CASSEIAAYNEQFF. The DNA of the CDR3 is TGTGCCAGCAGTGAGATAGCGGCCTACAATGAGCAGTTCTTC.

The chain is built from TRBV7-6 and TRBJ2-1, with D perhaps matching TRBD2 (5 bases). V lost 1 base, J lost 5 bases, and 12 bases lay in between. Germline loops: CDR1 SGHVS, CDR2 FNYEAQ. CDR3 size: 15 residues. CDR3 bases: TGTGCCAGCAGCTTAGTCGGGGTTGGAAACAATGAGCAGTTCTTC. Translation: CASSLVGVGNNEQFF.

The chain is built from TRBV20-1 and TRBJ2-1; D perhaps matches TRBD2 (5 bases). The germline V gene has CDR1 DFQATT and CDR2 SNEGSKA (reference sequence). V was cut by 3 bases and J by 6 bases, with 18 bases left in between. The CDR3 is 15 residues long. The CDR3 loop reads CSARGGPPVVNEQFF. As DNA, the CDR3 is TGCAGTGCTAGGGGCGGGCCCCCCGTTGTCAATGAGCAGTTCTTC.

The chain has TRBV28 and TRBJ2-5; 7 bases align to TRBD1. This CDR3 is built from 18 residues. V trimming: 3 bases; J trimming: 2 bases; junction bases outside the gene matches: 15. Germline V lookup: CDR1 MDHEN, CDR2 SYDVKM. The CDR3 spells CASSFIYRGQGIQETQYF. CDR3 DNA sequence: TGTGCCAGCAGTTTCATTTACAGGGGCCAGGGTATACAAGAGACCCAGTACTTC.

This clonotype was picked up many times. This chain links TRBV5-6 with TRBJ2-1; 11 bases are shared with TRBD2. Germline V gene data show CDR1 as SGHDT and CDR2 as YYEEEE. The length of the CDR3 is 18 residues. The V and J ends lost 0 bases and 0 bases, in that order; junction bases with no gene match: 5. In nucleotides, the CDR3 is TGTGCCAGCAGCTTGGAACTAGCGGGGGACGGCTCCTACAATGAGCAGTTCTTC. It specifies CASSLELAGDGSYNEQFF.